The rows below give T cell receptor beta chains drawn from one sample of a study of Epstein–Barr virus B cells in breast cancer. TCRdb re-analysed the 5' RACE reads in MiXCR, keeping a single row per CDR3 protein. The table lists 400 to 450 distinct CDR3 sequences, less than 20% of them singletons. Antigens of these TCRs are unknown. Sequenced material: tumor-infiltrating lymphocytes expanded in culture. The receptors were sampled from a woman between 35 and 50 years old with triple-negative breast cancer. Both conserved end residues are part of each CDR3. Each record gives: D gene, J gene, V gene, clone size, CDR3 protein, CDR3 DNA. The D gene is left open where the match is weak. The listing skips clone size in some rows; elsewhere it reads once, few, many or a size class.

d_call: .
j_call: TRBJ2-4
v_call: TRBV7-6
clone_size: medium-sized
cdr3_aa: CASSPTQGRAKNIQYF
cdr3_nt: TGTGCCAGCAGCCCAACCCAGGGGCGAGCCAAAAACATTCAGTACTTC

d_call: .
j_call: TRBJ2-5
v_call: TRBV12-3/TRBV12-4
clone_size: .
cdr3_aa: CASSLTLPPETQYF
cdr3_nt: TGTGCCAGCAGTTTAACTCTACCCCCGGAGACCCAGTACTTC

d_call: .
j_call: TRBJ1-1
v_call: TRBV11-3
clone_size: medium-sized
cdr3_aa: CASSLDGEAEAFF
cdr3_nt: TGTGCCAGCAGCTTAGATGGGGAGGCTGAAGCTTTCTTT

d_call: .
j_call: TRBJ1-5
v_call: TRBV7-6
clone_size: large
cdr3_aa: CASSFSEYQPQHF
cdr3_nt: TGTGCCAGCAGCTTTTCTGAGTATCAGCCCCAGCATTTT

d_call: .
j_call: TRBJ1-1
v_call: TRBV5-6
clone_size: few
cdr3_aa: CASTLGGIEAFF
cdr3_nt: TGTGCCAGCACCCTGGGGGGGATTGAAGCTTTCTTT

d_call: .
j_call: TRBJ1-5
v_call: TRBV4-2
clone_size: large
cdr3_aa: CASSQDRIDSSDQPQHF
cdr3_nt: TGTGCCAGCAGCCAAGATAGGATCGACAGTTCGGATCAGCCCCAGCATTTT

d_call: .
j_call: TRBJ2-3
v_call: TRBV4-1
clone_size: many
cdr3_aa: CASSQERFAELWDTQYF
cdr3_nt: TGCGCCAGCAGCCAAGAAAGGTTCGCGGAGCTATGGGATACGCAGTATTTT

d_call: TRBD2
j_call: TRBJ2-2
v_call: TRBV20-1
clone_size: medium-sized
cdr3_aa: CSARDSGTTNTGELFF
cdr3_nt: TGCAGTGCTAGAGATAGCGGGACTACTAACACCGGGGAGCTGTTTTTT

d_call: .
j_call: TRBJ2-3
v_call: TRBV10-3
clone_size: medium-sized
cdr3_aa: CAISESCSSCIKDTQYF
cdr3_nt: TGTGCCATCAGTGAGTCGTGTAGTTCCTGCATTAAAGATACGCAGTATTTT

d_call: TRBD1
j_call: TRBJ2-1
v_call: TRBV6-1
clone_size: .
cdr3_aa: CASQGDRRYNEQFF
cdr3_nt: TGTGCCAGCCAGGGGGACAGGCGATACAATGAGCAGTTCTTC